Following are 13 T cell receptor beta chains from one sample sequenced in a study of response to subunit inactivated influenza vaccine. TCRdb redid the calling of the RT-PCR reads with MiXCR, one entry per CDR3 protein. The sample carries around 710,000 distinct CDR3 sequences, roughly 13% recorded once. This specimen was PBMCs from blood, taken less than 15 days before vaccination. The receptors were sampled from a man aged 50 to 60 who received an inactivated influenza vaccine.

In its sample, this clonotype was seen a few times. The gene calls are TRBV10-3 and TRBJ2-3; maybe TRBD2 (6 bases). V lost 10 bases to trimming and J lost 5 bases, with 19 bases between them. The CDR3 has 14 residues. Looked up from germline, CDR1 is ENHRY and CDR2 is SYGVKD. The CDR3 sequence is CATHGTSILDTQYF. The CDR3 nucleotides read TGTGCCACGCACGGGACTTCGATATTAGATACGCAGTATTTT.

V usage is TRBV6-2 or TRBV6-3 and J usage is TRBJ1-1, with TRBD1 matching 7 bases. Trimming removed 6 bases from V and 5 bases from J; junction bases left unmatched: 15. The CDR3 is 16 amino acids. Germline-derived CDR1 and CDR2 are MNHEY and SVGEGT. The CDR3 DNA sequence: TGTGCCAGCAGAGATATACAGGGGCGGGGGTCGACTGAAGCTTTCTTT. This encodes CASRDIQGRGSTEAFF.

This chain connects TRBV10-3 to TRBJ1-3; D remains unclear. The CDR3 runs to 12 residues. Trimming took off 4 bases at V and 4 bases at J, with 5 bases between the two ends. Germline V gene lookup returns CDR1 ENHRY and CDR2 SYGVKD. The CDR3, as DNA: TGTGCCATCAGTGTGACCGGAAACACCATATATTTT. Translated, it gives CAISVTGNTIYF.

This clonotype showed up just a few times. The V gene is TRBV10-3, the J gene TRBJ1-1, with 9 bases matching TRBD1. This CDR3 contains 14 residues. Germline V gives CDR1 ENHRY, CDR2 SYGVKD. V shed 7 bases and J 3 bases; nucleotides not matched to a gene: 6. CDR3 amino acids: CAIKLRTGDTEAFF. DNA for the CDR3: TGTGCCATCAAGCTCAGGACAGGGGACACTGAAGCTTTCTTT.

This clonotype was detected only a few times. CDR3: CASSLERPSTDTQYF. CDR3 in DNA: TGCGCCAGCAGCTTGGAGAGGCCTAGCACAGATACGCAGTATTTT. V is TRBV5-1 and J is TRBJ2-3; D gene unclear. The V gene lost 0 bases and the J gene lost 0 bases, with 8 bases spanning the gap. Germline CDR1 SGHRS, CDR2 YFSETQ. The CDR3 covers 15 residues. Full variable domain (missing parts from reference TRBV5-1 and TRBJ2-3): KAGVTQTPRYLIKTRGQQVTLSCSPISGHRSVSWYQQTPGQGLQFLFEYFSETQRNKGNFPGRFSGRQFSNSRSEMNVSTLELGDSALYLCASSLERPSTDTQYFGPGTRLTVL.

The CDR3 nucleotides read TGTGCCAGCACCGGGGGAAGTTCACCCCTCCACTTT. This sequence encodes CASTGGSSPLHF. The chain carries TRBV6-5 and TRBJ1-6; TRBD1 is a possible D gene (5 bases). CDR1 MNHEY and CDR2 SVGAGI come from the germline V gene. The V gene lost 7 bases and the J gene lost 9 bases, with 10 bases spanning the gap. CDR3 size: 12 residues.

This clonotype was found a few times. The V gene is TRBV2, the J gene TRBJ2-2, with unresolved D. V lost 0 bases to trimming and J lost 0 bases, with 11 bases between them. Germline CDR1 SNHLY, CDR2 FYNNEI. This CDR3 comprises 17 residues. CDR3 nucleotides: TGTGCCAGCAGTGAAGCAAGAGCAGGACCGAACACCGGGGAGCTGTTTTTT. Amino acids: CASSEARAGPNTGELFF. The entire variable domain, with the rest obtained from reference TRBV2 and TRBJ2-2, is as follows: EPEVTQTPSHQVTQMGQEVILRCVPISNHLYFYWYRQILGQKVEFLVSFYNNEISEKSEIFDDQFSVERPDGSNFTLKIRSTKLEDSAMYFCASSEARAGPNTGELFFGEGSRLTVL.

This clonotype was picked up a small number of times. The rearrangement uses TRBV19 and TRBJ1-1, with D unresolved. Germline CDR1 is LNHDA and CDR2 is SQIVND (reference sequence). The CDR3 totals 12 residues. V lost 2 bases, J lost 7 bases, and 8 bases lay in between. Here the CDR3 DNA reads TGTGCCAGTAGTATATTGCTGGGTGAAGCTTTCTTT. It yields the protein CASSILLGEAFF.

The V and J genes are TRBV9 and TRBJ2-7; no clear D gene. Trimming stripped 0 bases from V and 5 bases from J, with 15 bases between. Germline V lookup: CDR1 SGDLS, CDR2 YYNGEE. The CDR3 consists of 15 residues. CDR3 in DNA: TGTGCCAGCAGCGTAGCTGACTCCCCCTTCCACGAGCAGTACTTC. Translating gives CASSVADSPFHEQYF.

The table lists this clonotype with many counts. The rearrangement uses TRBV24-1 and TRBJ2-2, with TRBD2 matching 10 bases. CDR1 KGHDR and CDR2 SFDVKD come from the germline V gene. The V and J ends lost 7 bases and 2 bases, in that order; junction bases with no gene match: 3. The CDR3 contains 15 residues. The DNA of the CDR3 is TGTGCCACCAGCGGGACTAGCGCTAACACCGGGGAGCTGTTTTTT. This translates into CATSGTSANTGELFF.

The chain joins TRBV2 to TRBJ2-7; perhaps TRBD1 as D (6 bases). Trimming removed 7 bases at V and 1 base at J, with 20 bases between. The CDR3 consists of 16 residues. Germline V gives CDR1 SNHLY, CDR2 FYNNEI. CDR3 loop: CASTKGYRERSYEQYF. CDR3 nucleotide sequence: TGTGCCAGCACCAAAGGGTACAGGGAGAGGTCCTACGAGCAGTACTTC. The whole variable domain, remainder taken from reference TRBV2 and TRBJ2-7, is EPEVTQTPSHQVTQMGQEVILRCVPISNHLYFYWYRQILGQKVEFLVSFYNNEISEKSEIFDDQFSVERPDGSNFTLKIRSTKLEDSAMYFCASTKGYRERSYEQYFGPGTRLTVT.

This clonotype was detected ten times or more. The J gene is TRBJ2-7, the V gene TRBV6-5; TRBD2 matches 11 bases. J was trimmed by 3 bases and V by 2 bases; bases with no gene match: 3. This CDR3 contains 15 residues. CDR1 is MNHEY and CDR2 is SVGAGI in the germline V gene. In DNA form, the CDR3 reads TGTGCCAGCAGTTACGGCACTAGCGGGAGCTACGAGCAGTACTTC. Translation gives CASSYGTSGSYEQYF.

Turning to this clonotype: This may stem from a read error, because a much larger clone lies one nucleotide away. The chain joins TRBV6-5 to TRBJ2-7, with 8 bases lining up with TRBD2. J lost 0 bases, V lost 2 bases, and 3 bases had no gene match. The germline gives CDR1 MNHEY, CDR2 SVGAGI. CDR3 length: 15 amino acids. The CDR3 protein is CASSYTGTSSYEQYF. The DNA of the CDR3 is TGTGCCAGCAGTTACACCGGGACTAGCTCCTACGAGCAGTACTTC.